One and the same sample provided the 7 T cell receptor beta chains below, sequenced in a study of regulatory T cells in long-lasting Graves disease. Investigators prepared the TCR beta libraries by applying iRepertoire HTBI primers and Arm-PCR of CDR3 regions. TCRdb passed the multiplex PCR reads through MiXCR, listing each CDR3 protein once. The sample yields 400,000 to 550,000 distinct CDR3 sequences, about 15% seen once. Described time point: newly diagnosed GD, antithyroid drugs for less than 3 months. The TCR library was made from RNA that had been extracted from PBMCs in TRIzol. These same data were also listed under a study on T cells in Graves' hyperthyroidism and ophthalmopathy.

Sequenced material: peripheral blood mononuclear cells (PBMCs), taken at new diagnosis, from a patient treated with antithyroid drugs. The receptor set was obtained from a young woman with Graves disease.

The V and J genes are TRBV20-1 and TRBJ1-3; D unclear. Trimming cost V 4 bases and J 8 bases, with 27 bases left between them. The germline V gene encodes CDR1 DFQATT and CDR2 SNEGSKA (reference sequence). This CDR3 is built from 17 residues. In nucleotides, the CDR3 is TGCAGTGCTATAAACGATAACGACGGCGGCCTTTGGGACACCATATATTTT. Translation: CSAINDNDGGLWDTIYF.

This clonotype was recorded only once. With a much larger clone just one base away, this may be a read error. The chain recombines TRBV11-2 with TRBJ2-5; D is undetermined. The CDR3 is made up of 13 amino acids. Germline assignment: CDR1 SGHAT and CDR2 FQNNGV. V shed 0 bases and J shed 11 bases, with 13 bases lying between them. In nucleotides, the CDR3 is TGTGCCAGCAGCTTAGATCTTATAAGAGAGCAGTACTTC. Encoded protein: CASSLDLIREQYF.

The table lists this clonotype with many counts. The chain joins TRBV20-1 to TRBJ2-7, with 13 bases identical to TRBD2. The CDR3 loop spans 16 amino acids. The germline V gene encodes CDR1 DFQATT and CDR2 SNEGSKA (reference sequence). V lost 3 bases to trimming and J lost 6 bases; unmatched junction nucleotides: 11. The CDR3 region is CSARSGGTSGILEQYF. The CDR3 nucleotides read TGCAGTGCTAGGTCCGGAGGGACTAGCGGGATACTCGAGCAGTACTTC.

This clonotype was observed at least ten times. The chain joins TRBV7-6 to TRBJ2-7, with unresolved D. The germline V gene has CDR1 SGHVS and CDR2 FNYEAQ. V was trimmed by 0 bases and J by 3 bases, leaving 6 bases between them. The CDR3 runs to 13 residues. CDR3 sequence: CASSLALHYEQYF. As DNA, the CDR3 is TGTGCCAGCAGCTTAGCCCTTCACTACGAGCAGTACTTC.

This clonotype was counted a few times. The rearrangement uses TRBV29-1 and TRBJ2-7, with D uncertain. The CDR3 is made up of 14 amino acids. Trimming removed 4 bases from V and 4 bases from J, with 17 bases in between. Germline V CDR1 and CDR2: SQVTM, ANQGSEA. CDR3 sequence: CSVVVAIGAYEQYF. The CDR3 bases are TGCAGCGTTGTAGTAGCTATAGGTGCGTACGAGCAGTACTTC.

CDR3 residues: CASSPGSDYEQYF. The CDR3 nucleotides read TGCGCCAGCAGCCCGGGGTCCGACTACGAGCAGTACTTC. The chain has TRBV5-1 and TRBJ2-4, with TRBD2 as a possible D gene (5 bases). The better agreement between TRBJ2-7 and the DNA end casts doubt on the J call. This CDR3 region has 13 residues. From germline, CDR1 is SGHRS and CDR2 YFSETQ.

J is TRBJ2-1 and V is TRBV20-1; D is ambiguous. The V and J ends lost 5 bases and 5 bases respectively, with 22 bases between them. The germline V gene encodes CDR1 DFQATT and CDR2 SNEGSKA (reference sequence). The CDR3 runs to 16 residues. CDR3 amino acids: CSADGIGRQADNEQFF. CDR3 nucleotide sequence: TGCAGTGCTGATGGAATCGGGCGCCAAGCAGACAATGAGCAGTTCTTC.